The clone carrying this T cell receptor (beta chain) came up a few times. Its antigen is not known. Germline values: CDR1 MNHNY, CDR2 SVGAGI (reference sequence). V dropped 2 bases and J dropped 4; count of bases not matched to a gene: 7. CDR3 length: 15 amino acids. This sample was included in a study of cytomegalovirus exposure and HLA in healthy donors. Study overall: From donors who were HLA-typed, an early data release held approximately 84 million unique TCRs. Study-wide results and caveats: Near-uniform donor sequencing depth was presumed by presence/absence analyses.

60 Vbeta and 13 Jbeta primers were used in PCR. Sequencing used immunoSEQ multiplex PCR; TCRdb keeps in-frame clones, though not all of them. The sample records almost 200,000 clones, 79% being singletons. Sequences were obtained from PBMCs. This receptor was obtained from a woman aged 25 to 39 in good health and CMV-seropositive. This chain links TRBV6-6 with TRBJ1-1; 7 bases are shared with TRBD1. The CDR3 bases are TGTGCCAGCAGTTACAGACAGGGACCCGGCACTGAAGCTTTCTTT. Translation gives CASSYRQGPGTEAFF.